The 9 T cell receptor beta chains below come from one sample, sequenced in a study of cytomegalovirus exposure and HLA in healthy donors (dated by TCRdb to about 2017). The library came from the immunoSEQ multiplex PCR assay. A mixture of 60 forward primers for TCR Vbeta segments and 13 reverse primers for TCR Jbeta segments was used in the multiplex PCR. TCRdb obtained this table from immuneACCESS and retained in-frame rearrangements with V and J assigned. These tables miss some clones; where compared with another copy, unresolved V genes account for less than half of the shortfall, and the remainder is unexplained. Within this sample are approximately 180,000 clones, with approximately 80% of them counted one time only. The top ten constitute 0.9% to 1.2% of the sample. The specimen sequenced was PBMCs. The receptors come from a woman aged 40 to 49 in good health and CMV-seronegative.

The chain has TRBV19 and TRBJ1-5; 10 nucleotides match TRBD1. The V and J ends lost 3 bases and 5 bases, in that order; junction bases with no gene match: 1. The CDR3 has 14 residues. The germline gives CDR1 LNHDA, CDR2 SQIVND (reference sequence). The CDR3 DNA follows: TGTGCCAGTAGTATGACAGGGGGCTATCAGCCCCAGCATTTT. It is translated as CASSMTGGYQPQHF.

The chain combines TRBV5-1 with TRBJ1-4, with 8 bases lining up with TRBD1. The V gene's germline CDR1 is SGHRS and CDR2 YFSETQ. This CDR3 spans 15 amino acids. V lost 4 bases to trimming and J lost 5 bases; unmatched junction nucleotides: 7. The CDR3 is CASSPLTGVNEKLFF. The CDR3 DNA is TGCGCCAGCAGCCCCCTGACAGGGGTAAATGAAAAACTGTTTTTT.

This chain connects TRBV5-1 to TRBJ1-4, with a possible D match to TRBD1 (5 bases). Trimming removed 2 bases at V and 3 bases at J, with 11 bases between. The CDR3 loop spans 15 amino acids. Germline V CDR1 and CDR2: SGHRS, YFSETQ. CDR3 bases: TGCGCCAGCAGCTTTGGGGCAGGCCCTAATGAAAAACTGTTTTTT. Its translation is CASSFGAGPNEKLFF.

The chain employs TRBV7-3 and TRBJ2-2; D call uncertain. CDR1 SGHTA and CDR2 FQGTGA come from the germline V gene. The CDR3 covers 13 residues. V shed 5 bases and J shed 3 bases, with 7 bases lying between them. CDR3 residues: CASSPTDTGELFF. CDR3 coding DNA: TGTGCCAGCAGCCCCACGGACACCGGGGAGCTGTTTTTT.

The gene calls are TRBV29-1 and TRBJ2-2; 8 bases map to TRBD1. V lost 7 bases, J lost 2 bases, and 6 bases stayed unmatched. The CDR3 is 14 amino acids. Germline CDR1 reads SQVTM; CDR2 reads ANQGSEA. For the CDR3, the DNA is TGCAGCGGAACTACAGGGGGAAACACCGGGGAGCTGTTTTTT. Translating it yields CSGTTGGNTGELFF.

This chain links TRBV10-3 with TRBJ2-3; D perhaps matches TRBD2 (5 bases). Germline V gene sequence: CDR1 ENHRY, CDR2 SYGVKD. The CDR3 extends over 14 amino acids. Trimming shortened V by 2 bases and J by 0 bases, and 6 bases separated the two germline ends. CDR3 coding DNA: TGTGCCATCAGTGAGGTAGCGAGCACAGATACGCAGTATTTT. This sequence encodes CAISEVASTDTQYF.

V and J are TRBV6-6 and TRBJ2-3; D remains unclear. Germline values: CDR1 MNHNY, CDR2 SVGAGI (reference sequence). The CDR3 length is 12 residues. V was pared by 2 bases and J by 4 bases, with 4 bases between. Here the CDR3 DNA reads TGTGCCAGCAGTTACGGGCCAGATACGCAGTATTTT. Translated, it gives CASSYGPDTQYF.

The CDR3 DNA reads TGCAGCGTCCACGGGAGTTCAGATACGCAGTATTTT. Amino acid sequence: CSVHGSSDTQYF. The chain has TRBV29-1 and TRBJ2-3; possible D gene TRBD2, 6 bases. The ends were cut back, 6 bases at V and 4 bases at J, with 11 bases in the middle. This CDR3 has 12 residues. Germline loops: CDR1 SQVTM, CDR2 ANQGSEA.

The J gene is TRBJ2-2, the V gene TRBV30; D remains ambiguous. Germline CDR1 reads GTSNPN; CDR2 reads SVGIG (reference sequence). This CDR3 has 14 amino acids. V was cut by 4 bases and J by 0 bases, with 9 bases left in between. The CDR3 nucleotides are TGTGCCTGGACGCGATACGCGAACACCGGGGAGCTGTTTTTT. This encodes CAWTRYANTGELFF.